The 21 T cell receptor beta chains in this list originate from one sample, sequenced in a study of response to subunit inactivated influenza vaccine. TCRdb ran MiXCR on the RT-PCR reads and lists one entry per CDR3 protein. The sample includes just over 300,000 distinct CDR3 sequences, less than 25% of them seen just once. Sequences were derived from PBMCs from blood, sampled approximately 20 months after vaccination. The receptors derive from a man aged 50-75 years who received an inactivated influenza vaccine.

The chain employs TRBV2 and TRBJ2-5, with 13 positions matching TRBD2. The J segment lost 2 bases and the V segment lost 5 bases, leaving 5 bases of the junction unmatched. Germline V gene data show CDR1 as SNHLY and CDR2 as FYNNEI. There are 16 residues in the CDR3. CDR3 coding DNA: TGTGCCAGCAGTCCCGGGACTAGCGGGGTTCAAGAGACCCAGTACTTC. This sequence encodes CASSPGTSGVQETQYF. Using reference TRBV2 and TRBJ2-5 for the parts outside the CDR3, the full variable domain is EPEVTQTPSHQVTQMGQEVILRCVPISNHLYFYWYRQILGQKVEFLVSFYNNEISEKSEIFDDQFSVERPDGSNFTLKIRSTKLEDSAMYFCASSPGTSGVQETQYFGPGTRLLVL.

The gene calls are TRBV2 and TRBJ2-5; tentatively, D is TRBD1 (5 bases). Germline loops: CDR1 SNHLY, CDR2 FYNNEI. The CDR3 totals 14 residues. V dropped 7 bases and J dropped 5 bases, with 17 bases sitting between them. CDR3 region: CASKTGPHVETQYF. CDR3 nucleotide sequence: TGTGCCAGCAAAACAGGCCCTCATGTGGAGACCCAGTACTTC.

This clonotype was seen many times. V gene TRBV7-2 combines with J gene TRBJ1-1; D remains ambiguous. The germline CDR1 and CDR2 sequences are SGHTA and FQGNSA. This CDR3 has 13 amino acids. V was pared by 2 bases and J by 2 bases, with 6 bases between. In nucleotides, the CDR3 is TGTGCCAGCAGCTTATATGGAAACACTGAAGCTTTCTTT. Translated, it gives CASSLYGNTEAFF.

This clonotype came up a few times. The chain couples TRBV28 to TRBJ1-5, with D perhaps matching TRBD1 (5 bases). The CDR3 runs 14 residues. Germline CDR1 reads MDHEN; CDR2 reads SYDVKM. Deletions cut 5 bases from V and 4 bases from J, with 12 bases between. CDR3 region: CASSPFGGNQPQHF. CDR3 DNA: TGTGCCAGCAGTCCCTTCGGGGGAAATCAGCCCCAGCATTTT. Full variable domain (remainder filled in from reference TRBV28 and TRBJ1-5): DVKVTQSSRYLVKRTGEKVFLECVQDMDHENMFWYRQDPGLGLRLIYFSYDVKMKEKGDIPEGYSVSREKKERFSLILESASTNQTSMYLCASSPFGGNQPQHFGDGTRLSIL.

This clonotype was found many times. The V call is TRBV6-1, the J call TRBJ1-5, with D perhaps matching TRBD1 (5 bases). Trimming stripped 6 bases from V and 1 base from J, with 10 bases between. Per germline, CDR1 MNHNS and CDR2 SASEGT. The CDR3 has 14 residues. The CDR3: CASRTALSNQPQHF. CDR3 nucleotides: TGTGCCAGCAGGACAGCCCTGAGCAATCAGCCCCAGCATTTT.

The rearrangement uses TRBV11-2 and TRBJ1-3; no reliable D call. The CDR3 is 15 residues long. Germline lookup yields CDR1 SGHAT and CDR2 FQNNGV. Trimming shortened V by 2 bases and J by 2 bases, and 10 bases separated the two germline ends. This CDR3 is CASSLSLGTGNTIYF. The CDR3 nucleotides read TGTGCCAGCAGCTTATCTTTGGGTACTGGAAACACCATATATTTT.

This chain joins TRBV11-2 and TRBJ2-7; the D gene is possibly TRBD2 (6 bases). The V end was cut by 3 bases, the J end by 2 bases, with 14 bases between. The CDR3 is made up of 15 amino acids. Germline V CDR1 and CDR2: SGHAT, FQNNGV. The CDR3 nucleotides read TGTGCCAGCAGCTTGGGTTGGTCGGGGGCCTACGAGCAGTACTTC. Protein: CASSLGWSGAYEQYF.

This clonotype showed up many times. The rearrangement joins TRBV28 to TRBJ2-1; possibly TRBD2 for D (5 bases). V was pared by 7 bases and J by 5 bases, with 18 bases between. Per germline, CDR1 MDHEN and CDR2 SYDVKM. The CDR3 loop spans 15 amino acids. CDR3: CASISYQRLNNEQFF. The DNA for the CDR3 is TGTGCCAGCATCTCTTACCAGCGGTTGAACAATGAGCAGTTCTTC.

This clonotype was observed a handful of times. The CDR3 region is CASGLNGYTF. The CDR3 DNA is TGTGCCAGCGGCTTAAATGGCTACACCTTC. The chain links TRBV6-2 or TRBV6-3 to TRBJ1-2; D gene unclear. CDR1 and CDR2 from the germline V gene are MNHEY and SVGEGT. This CDR3 is built from 10 residues. Trimming cost V 8 bases and J 6 bases, with 7 bases left between them.

This clonotype came up a few times. This chain joins TRBV19 and TRBJ1-5; D gene ambiguous. The V end was cut by 3 bases, the J end by 1 base, with 10 bases between. The length of the CDR3 is 15 residues. The germline V gene has CDR1 LNHDA and CDR2 SQIVND (reference sequence). The CDR3 region has the DNA TGTGCCAGTAGTATTGCCAGGTCAAGCAATCAGCCCCAGCATTTT. It is translated as CASSIARSSNQPQHF.

V is TRBV12-3 or TRBV12-4 and J is TRBJ2-4; TRBD2 aligns across 11 bases. V was pared by 5 bases and J by 0 bases, with 6 bases of the junction left unmatched. CDR3 size: 17 residues. The CDR3 DNA is TGTGCCAGCAGTGCGACTAGCGGGGTAGGAGCCAAAAACATTCAGTACTTC. Protein product: CASSATSGVGAKNIQYF.

The chain joins TRBV11-1 to TRBJ2-1; 14 nucleotides agree with TRBD2. V was clipped by 3 bases and J by 6 bases; unmatched bases: 10. Per the germline V gene, CDR1 is SGHAT and CDR2 is FQDESV (reference sequence). The CDR3 consists of 18 residues. The CDR3 nucleotides read TGTGCCAGCAGCTTGCCCCCACGACTAGCGGGAGGGGTCAATGAGCAGTTCTTC. This codes for CASSLPPRLAGGVNEQFF.

The gene calls are TRBV6-1 and TRBJ1-2; 11 nucleotides line up with TRBD1. V was pared by 6 bases and J by 8 bases, with 8 bases of the junction left unmatched. The germline V gene encodes CDR1 MNHNS and CDR2 SASEGT. CDR3 length equals 14 residues. In DNA, the CDR3 is TGTGCCAGCAGCGGACAGGGGGCTATCAGAGGCTACACCTTC. Protein: CASSGQGAIRGYTF.

This clonotype was observed at least ten times. This rearrangement joins TRBV7-8 to TRBJ1-3, with a weak D call TRBD1 (5 bases). The length of the CDR3 is 15 residues. Per the germline V gene, CDR1 is SGHVS and CDR2 is FQNEAQ. V was cut by 5 bases and J by 3 bases, with 14 bases left in between. CDR3 nucleotides: TGTGCCAGCAGCCCGCCCTCAGGGTTTGGAAACACCATATATTTT. Its translation is CASSPPSGFGNTIYF. The full variable domain, rest sourced from reference TRBV7-8 and TRBJ1-3, is GAGVSQSPRYKVAKRGQDVALRCDPISGHVSLFWYQQALGQGPEFLTYFQNEAQLDKSGLPSDRFFAERPEGSVSTLKIQRTQQEDSAVYLCASSPPSGFGNTIYFGEGSWLTVV.

The chain carries TRBV20-1 and TRBJ2-5; TRBD1 agrees at 8 bases. The V gene end was trimmed by 0 bases and the J gene end by 2 bases; junction bases not matched to a gene: 5. CDR1 and CDR2 (germline): DFQATT, SNEGSKA (reference sequence). CDR3 length: 15 amino acids. DNA of the CDR3: TGCAGTGCTAGAGACTTGGACAGGGTACAAGAGACCCAGTACTTC. Translation: CSARDLDRVQETQYF.

Details on this clonotype: One junction end disagrees with the germline gene, perhaps due to a read error. The chain combines TRBV5-1 with TRBJ1-6, with a weak D call TRBD1 (5 bases). The CDR3 contains 16 residues. Germline V CDR1 and CDR2: SGHRS, YFSETQ. DNA of the CDR3: TGCGCCAGCAGCTTGGGGTGGGGCGGCTATAATTCACCCCTCCAATTT. It translates to CASSLGWGGYNSPLQF. The full variable domain, rest sourced from reference TRBV5-1 and TRBJ1-6, is KAGVTQTPRYLIKTRGQQVTLSCSPISGHRSVSWYQQTPGQGLQFLFEYFSETQRNKGNFPGRFSGRQFSNSRSEMNVSTLELGDSALYLCASSLGWGGYNSPLQFGNGTRLTVT.

Notes on this clonotype: No conserved phenylalanine or tryptophan is present at the end of the CDR3, so a read error is the likely explanation. The chain employs TRBV5-1 and TRBJ2-3; no firm D call. This CDR3 comprises 14 residues. Per the germline V gene, CDR1 is SGHRS and CDR2 is YFSETQ. Trimming took off 4 bases at V and 0 bases at J, with 9 bases between the two ends. The CDR3 nucleotides read TGCGCCAGCAGCCTTACAACGAGCACAGATACGCAGTATTCT. Translation: CASSLTTSTDTQYS.

This clonotype was seen only a few times. The chain combines TRBV27 with TRBJ2-7; possibly TRBD2 for D (5 bases). The CDR3 runs to 13 residues. Germline assignment: CDR1 MNHEY and CDR2 SMNVEV (reference sequence). The germline V and J ends were trimmed by 2 bases and 5 bases, with 10 bases remaining between them. CDR3 sequence: CASSLRLSDEQYF. In DNA, the CDR3 is TGTGCCAGCAGTTTAAGGCTTAGCGACGAGCAGTACTTC.

The rearrangement links TRBV11-1 to TRBJ2-3; 7 bases are a match to TRBD1. Unmatched junction bases numbered 17, after V lost 5 bases and J lost 0 bases. The germline V gene has CDR1 SGHAT and CDR2 FQDESV (reference sequence). The CDR3 is 19 amino acids. This chain's CDR3 is CASSRTGQHTLLSTDTQYF. CDR3 in DNA: TGTGCCAGCAGCCGTACGGGACAGCATACTTTACTCAGCACAGATACGCAGTATTTT.

The sample holds many counts of this clonotype. The chain recombines TRBV25-1 with TRBJ2-7; a weak D match, TRBD2 (6 bases). The V and J ends lost 1 base and 5 bases respectively, with 9 bases between them. This CDR3 region has 13 residues. Germline V gene lookup returns CDR1 MGHDK and CDR2 SYGVNS. CDR3 region: CASSELEGHEQYF. The CDR3 nucleotides read TGTGCCAGCAGTGAATTGGAGGGCCACGAGCAGTACTTC.

The chain recombines TRBV5-5 with TRBJ1-1; TRBD1 matches at 8 bases. Germline V gene lookup returns CDR1 SGHKS and CDR2 YYEKEE (reference sequence). The J segment lost 3 bases and the V segment lost 4 bases, leaving 8 bases of the junction unmatched. The CDR3 is 15 residues long. The CDR3 sequence: CASSPSTGVDTEAFF. For the CDR3, the DNA is TGTGCCAGCAGCCCCTCGACAGGGGTTGACACTGAAGCTTTCTTT.